These 11 T cell receptor beta chains share one sample of origin, sequenced in a study of vaccination and CD4 T cells after COVID-19. These receptors have no identified antigens. The treatment here: approximately 9-day PBMC culture with coronavirus spike peptide pools or control peptides (ViraFEST assay). Cultured CD4+ T cell DNA was sequenced using the Oncomine TCR Beta short-read assay. TCRdb reprocessed the PCR reads with MiXCR, giving one entry per CDR3 protein. Of 15,000 to 20,000 distinct CDR3 sequences in the sample, around half are singletons; the top ten hold 9.5% to 13%. Sample: CD4+ T cells from blood, cultured in vitro, taken before SARS-CoV-2 vaccination. The origin of the receptors is a human donor who had recovered from COVID-19.

This clonotype was detected a few times. The rearrangement links TRBV27 to TRBJ2-1; the match to TRBD2 covers 12 bases. CDR1 is MNHEY, CDR2 SMNVEV, per germline (reference sequence). The length of the CDR3 is 14 residues. Trimming cost V 4 bases and J 13 bases; bases outside gene matches: 8. The CDR3 DNA reads as TGTGCCAGCAGTTGGGCCAGACTAGCGGGAGACCAGTTCTTC. Its protein is CASSWARLAGDQFF.

CDR3 in amino acids: CASSSRQEGGKGAFF. CDR3 bases: TGTGCCAGCAGTTCCAGACAGGAAGGAGGGAAAGGAGCTTTCTTT. The chain has TRBV27 and TRBJ1-1; tentative D call: TRBD1 (6 bases). This CDR3 spans 15 amino acids. CDR1 is MNHEY and CDR2 is SMNVEV in the germline V gene (reference sequence). V was shortened by 4 bases and J by 10 bases, with 22 bases between the two germline ends.

This clonotype was detected a few times. The chain links TRBV6-1 to TRBJ2-5; 7 bases align to TRBD2. CDR1 MNHNS and CDR2 SASEGT come from the germline V gene. V gave up 0 bases and J gave up 1 base; unmatched junction bases: 5. This CDR3 contains 16 residues. Written as DNA, the CDR3 is TGTGCCAGCAGTGAAGCTCCTAGCGGCCCCCAAGAGACCCAGTACTTC. Translated, it gives CASSEAPSGPQETQYF.

This chain's CDR3 is CASGRGGRSSYEQYF. The CDR3 nucleotides are TGTGCCAGCGGGAGGGGAGGACGGAGCTCCTACGAGCAGTACTTC. This chain joins TRBV7-2 and TRBJ2-7, with 7 bases fitting TRBD2. The CDR3 is 15 amino acids. The V and J ends lost 8 bases and 0 bases, in that order; junction bases with no gene match: 10. From germline, CDR1 is SGHTA and CDR2 FQGNSA.

The V gene is TRBV20-1, the J gene TRBJ2-2, with TRBD2 as a possible D gene (6 bases). Looked up from germline, CDR1 is DFQATT and CDR2 is SNEGSKA (reference sequence). The CDR3 is 13 residues long. V was pared by 7 bases and J by 3 bases, with 12 bases between. This chain's CDR3 is CSVVRGDTGELFF. CDR3 nucleotides: TGCAGTGTAGTTCGCGGGGACACCGGGGAGCTGTTTTTT.

This clonotype was seen only a few times. This chain joins TRBV21-1 and TRBJ1-1. TRBV21-1 represents a pseudogene. The CDR3 totals 16 residues. The CDR3 reads CASSKRSRGSTTEAFF. The CDR3 DNA reads TGTGCCAGCAGCAAACGTTCGCGCGGCTCTACGACTGAAGCTTTCTTT.

The rearrangement joins TRBV12-3 or TRBV12-4 to TRBJ2-3; 8 bases match TRBD2. The V and J ends lost 5 bases and 1 base, in that order; junction bases with no gene match: 8. This CDR3 has 16 amino acids. The CDR3 sequence is CASSPTREGGTDTQYF. The CDR3, as DNA: TGTGCCAGCAGTCCAACCCGGGAGGGGGGCACAGATACGCAGTATTTT.

This clonotype came up a few times. In DNA form, the CDR3 reads TGTGCCAGCAGCTTAGAACCGATCCTAAACACCGGGGAGCTGTTTTTT. Its protein is CASSLEPILNTGELFF. The chain combines TRBV7-2 with TRBJ2-2; D is uncertain. This CDR3 spans 16 amino acids. Germline CDR1 is SGHTA and CDR2 is FQGNSA. The V gene lost 1 base and the J gene lost 2 bases, with 11 bases spanning the gap. Drawing the rest from reference TRBV7-2 and TRBJ2-2, the complete variable domain is GAGVSQSPSNKVTEKGKDVELRCDPISGHTALYWYRQSLGQGLEFLIYFQGNSAPDKSGLPSDRFSAERTGGSVSTLTIQRTQQEDSAVYLCASSLEPILNTGELFFGEGSRLTVL.

CDR3 in DNA: TGTGCCAGCAGTTCGACGTTGAGCTCCTACAATGAGCAGTTCTTC. As protein: CASSSTLSSYNEQFF. V and J are TRBV27 and TRBJ2-1; D is uncertain. V dropped 4 bases and J dropped 0 bases, with 10 bases sitting between them. This CDR3 is 15 amino acids long. From germline, CDR1 is MNHEY and CDR2 SMNVEV (reference sequence).

The table lists this clonotype with a count of one. V and J are TRBV27 and TRBJ2-4; 10 nucleotides match TRBD2. CDR1 and CDR2 from the germline V gene are MNHEY and SMNVEV (reference sequence). CDR3 size: 18 residues. With 5 bases clipped from V and 0 bases from J, the junction kept 10 bases outside the gene matches. CDR3 DNA: TGTGCCAGCAGTCCCTTTGCTAGCGGGAGAGGAGCCAAAAACATTCAGTACTTC. Its protein product is CASSPFASGRGAKNIQYF.

The chain is built from TRBV20-1 and TRBJ2-1, with 8 bases lining up with TRBD2. There are 14 residues in the CDR3. Germline CDR1 and CDR2: DFQATT and SNEGSKA (reference sequence). The J segment lost 6 bases and the V segment lost 5 bases, leaving 9 bases of the junction unmatched. CDR3 in DNA: TGCAGTGCTCAGCCCGGGACTAGGAGCAATGAGCAGTTCTTC. It translates to CSAQPGTRSNEQFF.